This TCR beta chain was captured by sequencing in a study of CXCR3-negative and CXCR3-positive naive CD8 T cells. About the study: Across all libraries, TRB reads numbered about 135 million, with about 1.5 +/- 0.3 million in each library.

Details on this clonotype: What it binds is unknown.

The study, taken as a whole, reports: Naive subsets did not differ in surface CD5, and the authors estimated TCR strength using properties of the TRB CDR3. Memory CD8+ cells showed much lower diversity, while both naive subsets displayed comparably high diversity. TRB CDR3 hydrophobicity was greater in CXCR3-positive naive cells than in CXCR3-negative naive cells.

This CDR3 region has 15 residues. Germline V gives CDR1 SNHLY, CDR2 FYNNEI. Researchers prepared the TRB cDNA libraries using 5' RACE with UMI labels. TCRdb processed the 5' RACE reads again and assigns one entry to each CDR3 protein, with no DNA. Its table lists about 98,000 distinct CDR3 sequences. Naivety in CD8+ T cells corresponded to a CD45RO-CCR7+CD27+CD95- phenotype. This TCR derives from a human donor in good health. Some clones in this sample may be carry-over from other donors' samples. The chain uses TRBV2 and TRBJ1-2. What was sequenced was naive CXCR3+ CD8+ T cells from blood. Subset reported: CD45RO-CCR7+CD27+CD95- naive CD8+ T cells expressing CXCR3 (TNR3+). CDR3 protein: CASSTGTRANYGYTF. The entire variable domain, with the rest obtained from reference TRBV2 and TRBJ1-2, is as follows: EPEVTQTPSHQVTQMGQEVILRCVPISNHLYFYWYRQILGQKVEFLVSFYNNEISEKSEIFDDQFSVERPDGSNFTLKIRSTKLEDSAMYFCASSTGTRANYGYTFGSGTRLTVV.